The next 9 T cell receptor beta chains were all read from a single sample in a study of cytomegalovirus exposure and HLA in healthy donors. The PCR used 60 Vbeta and 13 Jbeta primers. Using immunoSEQ multiplex PCR, the repertoire was profiled, and TCRdb retains in-frame clones only, with some absent. Of roughly 180,000 clones in the sample, under 9.5% were seen once. Sequences were obtained from PBMCs. The receptors originated from a woman younger than 45 in good health and CMV-seropositive.

The chain uses TRBV7-2 and TRBJ1-2; possible D gene TRBD1, 5 bases. The V gene lost 1 base and the J gene lost 1 base, with 10 bases spanning the gap. Germline V gene sequence: CDR1 SGHTA, CDR2 FQGNSA. The length of the CDR3 is 15 residues. The CDR3 loop reads CASSLGGRVNYGYTF. CDR3 coding DNA: TGTGCCAGCAGCTTAGGGGGCAGGGTTAACTATGGCTACACCTTC.

This clone was seen only a few times. The chain recombines TRBV2 with TRBJ1-4, with D tentatively TRBD1 (6 bases). Germline lookup yields CDR1 SNHLY and CDR2 FYNNEI. V lost 8 bases and J lost 10, with 17 bases in between. CDR3 size: 13 residues. The CDR3 sequence is CASEGGDERKLFF. The DNA of the CDR3 is TGTGCCAGCGAAGGGGGAGACGAACGAAAACTGTTTTTT.

J is TRBJ1-5 and V is TRBV29-1, with TRBD1 identical over 7 bases. The CDR3 runs 13 residues. CDR1 and CDR2 (germline): SQVTM, ANQGSEA. J was trimmed by 3 bases and V by 4 bases; bases with no gene match: 3. CDR3 in DNA: TGCAGCGTTGGGGGACAGTACAATCAGCCCCAGCATTTT. Encoded protein: CSVGGQYNQPQHF. Full variable domain (remainder filled in from reference TRBV29-1 and TRBJ1-5): SAVISQKPSRDICQRGTSLTIQCQVDSQVTMMFWYRQQPGQSLTLIATANQGSEATYESGFVIDKFPISRPNLTFSTLTVSNMSPEDSSIYLCSVGGQYNQPQHFGDGTRLSIL.

This chain links TRBV7-6 with TRBJ2-7; D might be TRBD1 (6 bases). The CDR3 covers 13 residues. Germline loops: CDR1 SGHVS, CDR2 FNYEAQ. The germline V and J ends were trimmed by 2 bases and 5 bases, with 10 bases remaining between them. CDR3 nucleotides: TGTGCCAGCAGCTTAAACAGGGCCCACGAGCAGTACTTC. It translates to CASSLNRAHEQYF.

In its sample, this clone was seen a few times. The rearrangement links TRBV10-1 to TRBJ2-5; 9 positions agree with TRBD2. The germline gives CDR1 WNHNN, CDR2 SYGVQD (reference sequence). V was clipped by 4 bases and J by 3 bases; unmatched bases: 6. This CDR3 spans 15 amino acids. CDR3 in DNA: TGCGCCAGCAGTGGGTTAGCGGGAGAGAAAGAGACCCAGTACTTC. This sequence encodes CASSGLAGEKETQYF.

This clone was found a few times. The rearrangement uses TRBV5-1 and TRBJ2-1, with no clear D. V lost 3 bases, J lost 0 bases, and 10 bases lay in between. The CDR3 consists of 15 residues. The germline CDR1 and CDR2 sequences are SGHRS and YFSETQ. The CDR3 spells CASSSLRSSYNEQFF. The CDR3 DNA is TGCGCCAGCAGCTCCCTCCGTAGCTCCTACAATGAGCAGTTCTTC. Supplemented by reference TRBV5-1 and TRBJ2-1, the full variable domain reads KAGVTQTPRYLIKTRGQQVTLSCSPISGHRSVSWYQQTPGQGLQFLFEYFSETQRNKGNFPGRFSGRQFSNSRSEMNVSTLELGDSALYLCASSSLRSSYNEQFFGPGTRLTVL.

The chain couples TRBV11-2 to TRBJ1-5, with 7 bases aligning to TRBD1. Germline trimming cut 4 bases from V and 9 bases from J; bases unmatched to any gene: 15. The CDR3 has 16 amino acids. The germline gives CDR1 SGHAT, CDR2 FQNNGV. This chain's CDR3 is CASSSNRGQGGRPQHF. The CDR3 bases are TGTGCCAGCAGCTCCAACAGGGGCCAGGGGGGTAGGCCCCAGCATTTT.

This clone was detected only a few times. The V gene is TRBV11-2, the J gene TRBJ2-7; D may be TRBD2 (6 bases). Trimming removed 1 base from V and 4 bases from J, with 8 bases in between. Germline V lookup: CDR1 SGHAT, CDR2 FQNNGV. The CDR3 length is 13 residues. This chain's CDR3 is CASSLVEGYEQYF. CDR3 DNA: TGTGCCAGCAGCTTAGTGGAGGGATACGAGCAGTACTTC.

This chain joins TRBV15 and TRBJ1-1, with 7 bases fitting TRBD1. This CDR3 region has 15 residues. Per the germline V gene, CDR1 is LNHNV and CDR2 is YYDKDF (reference sequence). The junction had 2 bases not matched to a gene; V was cut back by 0 bases and J by 1 base. CDR3 region: CATSRDQGENTEAFF. The CDR3 DNA reads as TGTGCCACCAGCAGAGATCAGGGGGAGAACACTGAAGCTTTCTTT. Full variable domain (outside the CDR3, taken from reference TRBV15 and TRBJ1-1): DAMVIQNPRYQVTQFGKPVTLSCSQTLNHNVMYWYQQKSSQAPKLLFHYYDKDFNNEADTPDNFQSRRPNTSFCFLDIRSPGLGDTAMYLCATSRDQGENTEAFFGQGTRLTVV.